This passage covers 32 T cell receptor beta chains from one sample sequenced in a study of early T cells in non-severe SARS-CoV-2 infection. TCRdb processed the 5' RACE reads anew with MiXCR; each CDR3 protein has one entry. The sample lists about 72,000 distinct CDR3 sequences, about 9.4% occurring once. The sequences come from whole blood, collected at baseline. The receptor source for this set is an adult who was a healthcare worker with PCR-confirmed SARS-CoV-2 infection or an uninfected control (not recorded which).

This clonotype was seen at least ten times. V gene TRBV12-3 or TRBV12-4 combines with J gene TRBJ1-4, with D possibly being TRBD1 (6 bases). This CDR3 contains 12 residues. V dropped 7 bases and J dropped 5 bases, with 8 bases sitting between them. CDR3 DNA sequence: TGTGCCAGCAAACAGGGAAATGAAAAACTGTTTTTT. This encodes CASKQGNEKLFF.

This clonotype appeared once. The genes are TRBV11-2 and TRBJ2-7; TRBD1 might be the D (6 bases). Germline V gene data show CDR1 as SGHAT and CDR2 as FQNNGV. V lost 1 base and J lost 5, with 9 bases in between. This CDR3 comprises 13 residues. The CDR3 sequence: CASSLVQGDEQYF. The CDR3 nucleotides read TGTGCCAGCAGCTTAGTACAGGGCGACGAGCAGTACTTC.

This clonotype was detected many times. This chain links TRBV4-1 with TRBJ1-2, with 9 nucleotides matching TRBD1. Germline V gene lookup returns CDR1 MGHRA and CDR2 YSYEKL. The CDR3 totals 15 residues. Losses at the gene ends were 3 bases for V and 4 bases for J; bases not matched to a gene: 6. For the CDR3, the DNA is TGCGCCAGCAGCCAGGGGGACAGGGAGACCTATGGCTACACCTTC. Translation gives CASSQGDRETYGYTF.

This clonotype was counted ten times or more. The rearrangement uses TRBV19 and TRBJ1-2, with TRBD1 identical over 7 bases. This CDR3 region has 15 residues. Trimming took 7 bases from V and 0 from J; bases not matched to a gene: 8. The germline CDR1 and CDR2 sequences are LNHDA and SQIVND (reference sequence). Here the CDR3 DNA reads TGTGCCAGTACAAAAGGACAGGCCTCTAACTATGGCTACACCTTC. It specifies CASTKGQASNYGYTF.

The chain couples TRBV20-1 to TRBJ2-3; D unresolved. V lost 6 bases, J lost 0 bases, and 7 bases lay in between. This CDR3 is 12 amino acids long. CDR1 and CDR2 from the germline V gene are DFQATT and SNEGSKA (reference sequence). CDR3 nucleotide sequence: TGCAGTGCCACAGACAGCACAGATACGCAGTATTTT. This translates into CSATDSTDTQYF.

The sample holds many counts of this clonotype. The chain recombines TRBV5-4 with TRBJ1-6; tentative D call: TRBD1 (6 bases). V was clipped by 4 bases and J by 9 bases, with 17 bases between them. This CDR3 has 15 residues. Germline V gene sequence: CDR1 SGHNT, CDR2 YYREEE (reference sequence). CDR3 in amino acids: CASSRGAGEGSPLHF. The CDR3 DNA reads TGTGCCAGCAGCCGAGGGGCAGGGGAGGGTTCACCCCTCCACTTT.

This clonotype was seen a few times. This sequence joins TRBV12-3 or TRBV12-4 and TRBJ1-6, with TRBD1 matching 11 bases. The V segment lost 3 bases and the J segment 8 bases; nucleotides outside the gene matches: 6. The CDR3 loop spans 16 amino acids. This CDR3 is CASSFRTGGLDSPLHF. Written as DNA, the CDR3 is TGTGCCAGCAGTTTCCGGACAGGGGGCTTGGATTCACCCCTCCACTTT.

This chain uses TRBV11-2 with TRBJ2-2; D remains unclear. The V end was cut by 3 bases, the J end by 4 bases, with 9 bases between. CDR1 SGHAT and CDR2 FQNNGV come from the germline V gene. The CDR3 covers 14 residues. The CDR3 sequence is CASSLTETTGELFF. As DNA, the CDR3 is TGTGCCAGCAGCTTGACCGAGACCACCGGGGAGCTGTTTTTT.

The chain links TRBV2 to TRBJ2-1; D is possibly TRBD2 (5 bases). V was clipped by 1 base and J by 7 bases, with 8 bases between them. Germline assignment: CDR1 SNHLY and CDR2 FYNNEI. The CDR3 is 13 residues long. The chain's CDR3 is CASSEDRGNEQFF. In DNA form, the CDR3 reads TGTGCCAGCAGTGAAGATCGGGGTAATGAGCAGTTCTTC.

This clonotype was found many times. The chain employs TRBV19 and TRBJ1-5; D is unresolved. The CDR3 has 13 residues. V lost 6 bases to trimming and J lost 0 bases, with 6 bases between them. In germline, CDR1 is LNHDA, CDR2 SQIVND (reference sequence). CDR3 bases: TGTGCCAGTAGGTCATATAGCAATCAGCCCCAGCATTTT. Protein product: CASRSYSNQPQHF. The full variable domain, with the rest looked up from reference TRBV19 and TRBJ1-5, is DGGITQSPKYLFRKEGQNVTLSCEQNLNHDAMYWYRQDPGQGLRLIYYSQIVNDFQKGDIAEGYSVSREKKESFPLTVTSAQKNPTAFYLCASRSYSNQPQHFGDGTRLSIL.

This clonotype was counted a few times. V and J are TRBV5-1 and TRBJ2-3; D not certain. The germline V gene encodes CDR1 SGHRS and CDR2 YFSETQ. The CDR3 extends over 14 amino acids. V was pared by 0 bases and J by 0 bases, with 5 bases between. The CDR3, as DNA: TGCGCCAGCAGCTTGGAGGATAGCACAGATACGCAGTATTTT. This encodes CASSLEDSTDTQYF.

The chain joins TRBV13 to TRBJ2-7, with 8 positions matching TRBD1. The CDR3 consists of 16 residues. Looked up from germline, CDR1 is PRHDT and CDR2 is FYEKMQ (reference sequence). V dropped 3 bases and J dropped 6; count of bases not matched to a gene: 13. The CDR3: CASSLDGQGIWREQYF. The CDR3 DNA is TGTGCCAGCAGCTTGGACGGACAGGGAATTTGGCGCGAGCAGTACTTC.

A few counts support this clonotype. The rearrangement joins TRBV7-2 to TRBJ1-2, with TRBD1 as a possible D gene (5 bases). The CDR3 consists of 14 residues. Looked up from germline, CDR1 is SGHTA and CDR2 is FQGNSA. The V gene lost 5 bases and the J gene lost 4 bases, with 14 bases spanning the gap. In DNA form, the CDR3 reads TGTGCCAGCAGCCCCACAGGACCCACCTATGGCTACACCTTC. As protein: CASSPTGPTYGYTF.

The rearrangement uses TRBV29-1 and TRBJ2-7; tentative D call: TRBD2 (6 bases). The CDR3 has 14 amino acids. Trimming stripped 6 bases from V and 4 bases from J, with 19 bases between. Germline V gives CDR1 SQVTM, CDR2 ANQGSEA. The CDR3 is CSVRPQGGGYEQYF. The CDR3 coding sequence is TGCAGCGTACGACCCCAGGGAGGTGGGTACGAGCAGTACTTC.

The chain combines TRBV6-5 with TRBJ2-1; a weak D match, TRBD2 (5 bases). Trimming took 2 bases from V and 7 from J, leaving 15 bases between them. Germline loops: CDR1 MNHEY, CDR2 SVGAGI. The CDR3 spans 15 residues. CDR3 amino acids: CASSYGGGRRNEQFF. In nucleotides, the CDR3 is TGTGCCAGCAGTTACGGAGGTGGCAGACGTAATGAGCAGTTCTTC.

This rearrangement joins TRBV6-1 to TRBJ2-6; D remains unclear. The CDR3 loop spans 13 amino acids. Germline V lookup: CDR1 MNHNS, CDR2 SASEGT. The chain's CDR3 is CVTRGSGANVLTF. DNA of the CDR3: TGTGTCACACGAGGCTCTGGGGCCAACGTCCTGACTTTC.

In this sample, this clonotype turned up a few times. The rearrangement uses TRBV5-1 and TRBJ2-1; the D call may be TRBD1 or TRBD2 (6 bases each). Trimming took 4 bases from V and 4 from J, leaving 15 bases between them. CDR1 SGHRS and CDR2 YFSETQ come from the germline V gene. This CDR3 spans 15 amino acids. The CDR3 loop reads CASSPKGGAYNEQFF. CDR3 coding DNA: TGCGCCAGCAGCCCAAAGGGGGGAGCTTACAATGAGCAGTTCTTC. Variable domain in full (rest from reference TRBV5-1 and TRBJ2-1): KAGVTQTPRYLIKTRGQQVTLSCSPISGHRSVSWYQQTPGQGLQFLFEYFSETQRNKGNFPGRFSGRQFSNSRSEMNVSTLELGDSALYLCASSPKGGAYNEQFFGPGTRLTVL.

With respect to this clonotype: At one end, the junction sequence differs from germline, possibly due to a read error. The rearrangement joins TRBV5-1 to TRBJ2-3, with a tentative D call TRBD2 (5 bases). The germline gives CDR1 SGHRS, CDR2 YFSETQ. This CDR3 has 15 residues. CDR3 nucleotide sequence: TGCGCCAGCAGCCCGCTTGGAGGAAGCACAGATACGCAGTATTTC. Its translation: CASSPLGGSTDTQYF. Supplemented by reference TRBV5-1 and TRBJ2-3, the full variable domain reads KAGVTQTPRYLIKTRGQQVTLSCSPISGHRSVSWYQQTPGQGLQFLFEYFSETQRNKGNFPGRFSGRQFSNSRSEMNVSTLELGDSALYLCASSPLGGSTDTQYFGPGTRLTVL.

The sample holds many counts of this clonotype. The chain combines TRBV20-1 with TRBJ1-5; D remains unclear. Trimming removed 4 bases from V and 0 bases from J, with 10 bases in between. The CDR3 contains 14 residues. Germline V gene data show CDR1 as DFQATT and CDR2 as SNEGSKA (reference sequence). CDR3 protein: CSAKDRYSNQPQHF. The CDR3 DNA reads as TGCAGTGCTAAGGACCGATATAGCAATCAGCCCCAGCATTTT.

This clonotype showed up many times. This chain links TRBV29-1 with TRBJ2-1; D gene unclear. Looked up from germline, CDR1 is SQVTM and CDR2 is ANQGSEA. Trimming removed 1 base from V and 3 bases from J, with 10 bases in between. This CDR3 has 14 amino acids. The CDR3 region has the DNA TGCAGCGTTGAAGGGGCACCGAGCTACAATGAGCAGTTCTTC. Protein sequence: CSVEGAPSYNEQFF.

In its sample, this clonotype was seen many times. V and J are TRBV18 and TRBJ2-2, with D perhaps matching TRBD2 (6 bases). Trimming stripped 6 bases from V and 3 bases from J, with 14 bases between. Germline V gene lookup returns CDR1 KGHSH and CDR2 LQKENI. The CDR3 consists of 15 residues. The CDR3 sequence is CASSTRPGDTGELFF. The DNA for the CDR3 is TGTGCCAGCTCGACGCGTCCGGGGGACACCGGGGAGCTGTTTTTT.

The chain links TRBV6-5 to TRBJ2-1; D remains ambiguous. V lost 6 bases and J 10 bases, leaving 13 bases between the germline ends. The CDR3 contains 12 residues. Germline V gives CDR1 MNHEY, CDR2 SVGAGI. The CDR3 loop is CASSPRFGEQFF. CDR3 nucleotide sequence: TGTGCCAGCAGCCCCAGGTTTGGCGAGCAGTTCTTC.

The sample holds many counts of this clonotype. J is TRBJ1-2 and V is TRBV4-1; weak D call: TRBD1 (5 bases). This CDR3 region has 15 residues. With 0 bases removed from V and 0 bases from J, the gap between germline ends came to 8 bases. Germline V gives CDR1 MGHRA, CDR2 YSYEKL. For the CDR3, the DNA is TGCGCCAGCAGCCAAGATCAGGGTGCTAACTATGGCTACACCTTC. Its protein product is CASSQDQGANYGYTF.

This clonotype turned up a few times. J is TRBJ1-6 and V is TRBV7-2; no definite D call. Looked up from germline, CDR1 is SGHTA and CDR2 is FQGNSA. This CDR3 contains 16 residues. V shed 3 bases and J shed 7 bases, with 16 bases lying between them. As DNA, the CDR3 is TGTGCCAGCAGCTTCCGGCAGGCCATGCTAAATTCACCCCTCCACTTT. Its protein is CASSFRQAMLNSPLHF.

This clonotype came up many times. The V gene is TRBV18, the J gene TRBJ2-6; tentatively, D is TRBD1 (6 bases). The germline V and J ends were trimmed by 6 bases and 0 bases, with 9 bases remaining between them. Germline CDR1 reads KGHSH; CDR2 reads LQKENI. This CDR3 is built from 15 residues. DNA for the CDR3: TGTGCCAGCTCGCTACAGGGCTCTGGGGCCAACGTCCTGACTTTC. Protein: CASSLQGSGANVLTF.

The chain has TRBV5-1 and TRBJ1-3, with D maybe TRBD1 (6 bases). The CDR3 contains 17 residues. Trimming left V 0 bases short and J 0 bases short, with 13 bases between. The germline CDR1 and CDR2 sequences are SGHRS and YFSETQ. CDR3 coding DNA: TGCGCCAGCAGCTTGGGAAGTAGGGACACCTCTGGAAACACCATATATTTT. It yields the protein CASSLGSRDTSGNTIYF.

The table lists this clonotype with many counts. The chain has TRBV10-1 and TRBJ2-7; 7 bases align to TRBD1. The germline gives CDR1 WNHNN, CDR2 SYGVQD (reference sequence). The V and J ends lost 0 bases and 6 bases, in that order; junction bases with no gene match: 5. The CDR3 sequence is 14 residues long. The CDR3 nucleotides are TGCGCCAGCAGTGAGTCCGACAGGGTGGGCGAGCAGTACTTC. Residues: CASSESDRVGEQYF.

This rearrangement joins TRBV4-1 to TRBJ1-2; D possibly corresponds to TRBD1 (5 bases). The CDR3 contains 15 residues. Deletions cut 0 bases from V and 3 bases from J, with 11 bases between. CDR1 is MGHRA and CDR2 is YSYEKL in the germline V gene. The CDR3 sequence is CASSQEWGRDYGYTF. The CDR3 bases are TGCGCCAGCAGCCAAGAGTGGGGACGCGACTATGGCTACACCTTC.

The chain couples TRBV19 to TRBJ2-1; D may match TRBD1 or TRBD2 (5 bases each). Trimming removed 4 bases from V and 3 bases from J, with 13 bases in between. Germline V CDR1 and CDR2: LNHDA, SQIVND (reference sequence). This CDR3 contains 15 residues. The CDR3 DNA follows: TGTGCCAGTAGTACCCCGGGACCAATCTACAATGAGCAGTTCTTC. This codes for CASSTPGPIYNEQFF.

This clonotype appeared a few times. This sequence joins TRBV5-4 and TRBJ2-1; tentatively, D is TRBD2 (5 bases). CDR3 size: 15 residues. V was trimmed by 4 bases and J by 0 bases, leaving 11 bases between them. The germline CDR1 and CDR2 sequences are SGHNT and YYREEE (reference sequence). Here the CDR3 reads CASSPDWNSYNEQFF. The CDR3 DNA is TGTGCCAGCAGCCCGGACTGGAACTCCTACAATGAGCAGTTCTTC.

CDR3 bases: TGTGCCAGCAGTTTGACAGAGAACACCGGGGAGCTGTTTTTT. It encodes CASSLTENTGELFF. The genes are TRBV28 and TRBJ2-2; D is perhaps TRBD1 (5 bases). This CDR3 is built from 14 residues. Germline lookup yields CDR1 MDHEN and CDR2 SYDVKM. V shed 3 bases and J shed 1 base, with 6 bases lying between them.

The DNA of the CDR3 is TGTGCCTGGAGTGAGGGACAGGGTTTCTCCTATGGCTACACCTTC. Translated, it gives CAWSEGQGFSYGYTF. This chain joins TRBV30 and TRBJ1-2; 9 nucleotides align to TRBD1. Germline V gene data show CDR1 as GTSNPN and CDR2 as SVGIG (reference sequence). V dropped 1 base and J dropped 4; count of bases not matched to a gene: 7. This CDR3 comprises 15 residues.